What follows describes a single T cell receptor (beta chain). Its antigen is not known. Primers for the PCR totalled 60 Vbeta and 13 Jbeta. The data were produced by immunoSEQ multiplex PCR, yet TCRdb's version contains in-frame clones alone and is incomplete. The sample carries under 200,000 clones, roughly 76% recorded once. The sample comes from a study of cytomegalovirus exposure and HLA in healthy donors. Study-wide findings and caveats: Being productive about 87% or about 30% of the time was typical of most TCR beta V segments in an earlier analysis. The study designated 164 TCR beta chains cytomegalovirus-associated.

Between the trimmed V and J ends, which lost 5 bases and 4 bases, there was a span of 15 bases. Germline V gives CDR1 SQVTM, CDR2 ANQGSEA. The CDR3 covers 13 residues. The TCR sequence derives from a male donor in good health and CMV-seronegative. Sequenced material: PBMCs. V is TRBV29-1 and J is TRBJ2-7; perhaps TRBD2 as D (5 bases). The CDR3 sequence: CSVRGRSLYEQYF. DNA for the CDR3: TGCAGCGTTCGGGGTAGAAGCCTATACGAGCAGTACTTC.